The 7 T cell receptor beta chains below were found in one sample sequenced in a study of cytomegalovirus exposure and HLA in healthy donors. Some clones are missing from TCRdb's copy, which holds only in-frame ones; the method was immunoSEQ multiplex PCR. Of around 300,000 clones listed, roughly 87% are singletons. The material sequenced was PBMCs. The receptor source for this set is a woman under 40 in good health and CMV-seropositive.

This chain joins TRBV18 and TRBJ2-7; 7 bases are a match to TRBD1. Germline CDR1 KGHSH, CDR2 LQKENI. CDR3 length equals 14 residues. V lost 2 bases to trimming and J lost 3 bases; unmatched junction nucleotides: 4. CDR3 bases: TGTGCCAGCTCACCAAGGGACAGCAACTACGAGCAGTACTTC. Protein product: CASSPRDSNYEQYF.

The J gene is TRBJ2-4, the V gene TRBV2; 11 nucleotides align to TRBD1. The V segment lost 3 bases and the J segment 5 bases; nucleotides outside the gene matches: 3. The CDR3 length is 15 residues. The V gene's germline CDR1 is SNHLY and CDR2 FYNNEI. In DNA, the CDR3 is TGTGCCAGCAGTGATAGGACAGGGGGCCAAAACATTCAGTACTTC. The encoded protein is CASSDRTGGQNIQYF.

The chain carries TRBV7-3 and TRBJ2-5; D is perhaps TRBD2 (6 bases). CDR1 SGHTA and CDR2 FQGTGA come from the germline V gene. The CDR3 loop spans 13 amino acids. The V gene lost 5 bases and the J gene lost 1 base, with 8 bases spanning the gap. The CDR3 nucleotides read TGTGCCAGCAGCCGGGGACTCCAAGAGACCCAGTACTTC. It is translated as CASSRGLQETQYF.

This chain links TRBV5-1 with TRBJ1-4; D is undetermined. Per the germline V gene, CDR1 is SGHRS and CDR2 is YFSETQ. CDR3 size: 16 residues. The V gene lost 4 bases and the J gene lost 0 bases, with 13 bases spanning the gap. This CDR3 is CASSPSRLTTNEKLFF. The CDR3 DNA is TGCGCCAGCAGCCCAAGTCGGCTCACAACTAATGAAAAACTGTTTTTT.

The rearrangement joins TRBV6-6 to TRBJ2-7; weak D call: TRBD2 (6 bases). Germline values: CDR1 MNHNY, CDR2 SVGAGI (reference sequence). Trimming stripped 1 base from V and 0 bases from J, with 13 bases between. The CDR3 is 16 amino acids. CDR3 loop: CASSYFFGGPSYEQYF. CDR3 in DNA: TGTGCCAGCAGTTACTTCTTCGGGGGACCCTCCTACGAGCAGTACTTC.

The V gene is TRBV9, the J gene TRBJ2-1, with 15 nucleotides matching TRBD2. V dropped 0 bases and J dropped 9; count of bases not matched to a gene: 1. This CDR3 has 15 residues. Germline CDR1 is SGDLS and CDR2 is YYNGEE. CDR3: CASSVGTSGRGEQFF. The DNA for the CDR3 is TGTGCCAGCAGCGTAGGGACTAGCGGGAGGGGTGAGCAGTTCTTC.

The gene calls are TRBV9 and TRBJ2-7; 7 nucleotides line up with TRBD1. CDR1 is SGDLS, CDR2 YYNGEE, per germline. Trimming cost V 0 bases and J 2 bases; bases outside gene matches: 2. CDR3 length: 14 residues. The CDR3 region is CASSVAQGAYEQYF. As DNA, the CDR3 is TGTGCCAGCAGCGTAGCGCAGGGGGCCTACGAGCAGTACTTC.